Listed here are 21 T cell receptor beta chains from one sample, sequenced in a study of T cell responses to AZD1222 COVID-19 vaccine. Profiled with immunoSEQ multiplex PCR; TCRdb holds only in-frame clones, not every one. The sample has roughly 120,000 clones, approximately 90% seen once; the top ten hold around 14%. The material sequenced was peripheral blood, taken 28 days after the second AZD1222 dose. These TCRs come from an adult who received the AZD1222 COVID-19 vaccine.

The CDR3 loop is CASSQGWGTSGRNPYEQYF. The CDR3 DNA sequence: TGCGCCAGCAGCCAAGGGTGGGGGACTAGCGGGAGGAACCCCTACGAGCAGTACTTC. The chain has TRBV4-1 and TRBJ2-7; 15 nucleotides agree with TRBD2. Germline V lookup: CDR1 MGHRA, CDR2 YSYEKL. The CDR3 is 19 residues long. The V segment lost 1 base and the J segment 2 bases; nucleotides outside the gene matches: 9.

The chain combines TRBV18 with TRBJ1-6; D ambiguous. The CDR3 sequence is 12 residues long. The V gene's germline CDR1 is KGHSH and CDR2 LQKENI. V lost 6 bases and J lost 7, with 7 bases in between. The CDR3 sequence: CASSSENSPLHF. CDR3 in DNA: TGTGCCAGCTCCTCGGAGAATTCACCCCTCCACTTT.

This chain links TRBV30 with TRBJ2-6, with 9 bases fitting TRBD1. CDR3 length equals 18 residues. In germline, CDR1 is GTSNPN, CDR2 SVGIG (reference sequence). The trim removed 0 bases at V and 1 base at J, leaving 7 bases unmatched. In nucleotides, the CDR3 is TGTGCCTGGAGTGTCCCCGGGACAGGGATGTCTGGGGCCAACGTCCTGACTTTC. It codes for CAWSVPGTGMSGANVLTF. The complete variable domain, with remaining parts taken from reference TRBV30 and TRBJ2-6, reads SQTIHQWPATLVQPVGSPLSLECTVEGTSNPNLYWYRQAAGRGLQLLFYSVGIGQISSEVPQNLSASRPQDRQFILSSKKLLLSDSGFYLCAWSVPGTGMSGANVLTFGAGSRLTVL.

The CDR3 DNA sequence: TGTGCCAGCAGTGAAGACAGGATTAATGAAAAACTGTTTTTT. Translation gives CASSEDRINEKLFF. The gene calls are TRBV6-1 and TRBJ1-4, with D possibly matching TRBD1 (5 bases). The CDR3 is made up of 14 amino acids. Per germline, CDR1 MNHNS and CDR2 SASEGT. With 1 base removed from V and 4 bases from J, the gap between germline ends came to 7 bases.

The V call is TRBV28, the J call TRBJ1-6; the D gene is possibly TRBD1 (5 bases). Germline values: CDR1 MDHEN, CDR2 SYDVKM. The CDR3 runs to 15 residues. Trimming removed 5 bases from V and 5 bases from J, with 13 bases in between. CDR3 amino acids: CASSAAGRNNSPLHF. The DNA of the CDR3 is TGTGCCAGCAGTGCCGCGGGACGTAATAATTCACCCCTCCACTTT.

CDR3 in amino acids: CASSDQDSTDTQYF. The DNA of the CDR3 is TGCGCCAGCAGTGATCAGGACAGCACAGATACGCAGTATTTT. The gene calls are TRBV10-2 and TRBJ2-3; D is undetermined. The CDR3 is 14 amino acids. Germline values: CDR1 WSHSY, CDR2 SAAADI. V was trimmed by 3 bases and J by 0 bases, leaving 7 bases between them.

The rearrangement links TRBV12-5 to TRBJ2-1, with a weak D call TRBD2 (7 bases). The CDR3 spans 13 residues. V was cut by 4 bases and J by 16 bases, with 20 bases left in between. Per germline, CDR1 LGHNT and CDR2 FRNRAP. The CDR3 DNA sequence: TGTGCTAGTGGTTCTGACCCCAGGGGCGGGGGCTTCTTC. Residues: CASGSDPRGGGFF.

This sequence joins TRBV5-8 and TRBJ2-1, with 13 bases that match TRBD2. This CDR3 spans 15 amino acids. CDR1 SGHTS and CDR2 YDEGEE come from the germline V gene. Trimming removed 3 bases from V and 6 bases from J; junction bases left unmatched: 3. This CDR3 reads CASSSGLAGSNEQFF. In DNA form, the CDR3 reads TGTGCCAGCAGCTCGGGACTAGCGGGAAGCAATGAGCAGTTCTTC.

This sequence joins TRBV19 and TRBJ1-3, with D possibly being TRBD1 (5 bases). V gave up 9 bases and J gave up 2 bases, with 14 bases separating them. The CDR3 totals 14 residues. Germline V lookup: CDR1 LNHDA, CDR2 SQIVND (reference sequence). CDR3 loop: CASRTGTAGNTIYF. The CDR3, as DNA: TGTGCCAGCAGGACCGGGACGGCTGGAAACACCATATATTTT. Complete variable domain (other parts from reference TRBV19 and TRBJ1-3): DGGITQSPKYLFRKEGQNVTLSCEQNLNHDAMYWYRQDPGQGLRLIYYSQIVNDFQKGDIAEGYSVSREKKESFPLTVTSAQKNPTAFYLCASRTGTAGNTIYFGEGSWLTVV.

The CDR3 here is CASSYSAASNTGELFF. As DNA, the CDR3 is TGTGCCAGCAGTTACTCTGCAGCTTCGAACACCGGGGAGCTGTTTTTT. The chain recombines TRBV6-2 or TRBV6-3 with TRBJ2-2, with no clear D. The germline gives CDR1 MNHEY, CDR2 SVGEGT. The CDR3 is made up of 16 amino acids. Trimming stripped 0 bases from V and 0 bases from J, with 8 bases between.

The chain is built from TRBV19 and TRBJ1-6; 9 nucleotides align to TRBD1. V shed 8 bases and J 8 bases; nucleotides not matched to a gene: 4. This CDR3 has 13 amino acids. Germline V gene data show CDR1 as LNHDA and CDR2 as SQIVND (reference sequence). For the CDR3, the DNA is TGTGCCAGTGGGGACAGGGTGGATTCACCCCTCCACTTT. It specifies CASGDRVDSPLHF.

V usage is TRBV2 and J usage is TRBJ2-1; D gene uncertain. The CDR3 is made up of 14 amino acids. Trimming stripped 1 base from V and 3 bases from J, with 7 bases between. Germline CDR1 and CDR2: SNHLY and FYNNEI. Here the CDR3 reads CASSEDGSYNEQFF. CDR3 nucleotide sequence: TGTGCCAGCAGTGAAGACGGCAGCTACAATGAGCAGTTCTTC.

The rearrangement links TRBV6-5 to TRBJ2-7; 7 nucleotides line up with TRBD1. Germline lookup yields CDR1 MNHEY and CDR2 SVGAGI. The CDR3 runs 13 residues. Trimming removed 6 bases from V and 6 bases from J; junction bases left unmatched: 8. In DNA, the CDR3 is TGTGCCAGCAGGGGGACAGCTACGGCCGAGCAGTACTTC. This encodes CASRGTATAEQYF.

The chain links TRBV19 to TRBJ2-1; 11 nucleotides align to TRBD2. Germline assignment: CDR1 LNHDA and CDR2 SQIVND (reference sequence). J was trimmed by 5 bases and V by 6 bases; bases with no gene match: 0. CDR3 length: 13 residues. CDR3 protein: CASRTSGNNEQFF. CDR3 bases: TGTGCCAGTAGGACTAGCGGGAACAATGAGCAGTTCTTC.

This clone has more than one count but fewer than ten. The J gene is TRBJ1-6, the V gene TRBV28; D gene uncertain. The germline CDR1 and CDR2 sequences are MDHEN and SYDVKM. V was cut by 2 bases and J by 7 bases, with 6 bases left in between. The CDR3 has 13 residues. The CDR3 spells CASSLTINSPLHF. CDR3 sequence (DNA): TGTGCCAGCAGTTTAACGATAAATTCACCCCTCCACTTT.

This rearrangement joins TRBV28 to TRBJ1-2; D is uncertain. Per the germline V gene, CDR1 is MDHEN and CDR2 is SYDVKM. The V gene lost 6 bases and the J gene lost 8 bases, with 13 bases spanning the gap. The CDR3 extends over 12 amino acids. In DNA, the CDR3 is TGTGCCAGCAGCTCGCGGGTCTCCGGCTACACCTTC. Residues: CASSSRVSGYTF.

This chain joins TRBV27 and TRBJ1-5; 9 positions agree with TRBD1. Losses at the gene ends were 5 bases for V and 5 bases for J; bases not matched to a gene: 13. Germline assignment: CDR1 MNHEY and CDR2 SMNVEV (reference sequence). The CDR3 is 17 amino acids. The CDR3 reads CASSPGQGLFHYQPQHF. The DNA for the CDR3 is TGTGCCAGCAGTCCGGGACAGGGCCTCTTTCATTATCAGCCCCAGCATTTT.

This chain joins TRBV11-2 and TRBJ2-5; TRBD1 matches at 11 bases. Per germline, CDR1 SGHAT and CDR2 FQNNGV. This CDR3 contains 15 residues. V lost 3 bases to trimming and J lost 2 bases; unmatched junction nucleotides: 2. CDR3 region: CASSFGQGAQETQYF. CDR3 DNA: TGTGCCAGCAGCTTCGGACAGGGGGCTCAAGAGACCCAGTACTTC.

This clone is labeled as medium-sized (0.01 to 0.1%). This chain links TRBV4-1 with TRBJ2-7; TRBD2 matches at 10 bases. The junction had 8 bases not matched to a gene; V was cut back by 3 bases and J by 6 bases. CDR3 length: 15 amino acids. Germline loops: CDR1 MGHRA, CDR2 YSYEKL. This CDR3 reads CASSHSAGGTCEQYF. The CDR3, as DNA: TGCGCCAGCAGCCACTCAGCGGGAGGGACCTGCGAGCAGTACTTC.

This chain links TRBV11-3 with TRBJ1-4, with 7 bases aligning to TRBD1. CDR1 is SGHNT, CDR2 YENEEA, per germline. With 2 bases clipped from V and 7 bases from J, the junction kept 10 bases outside the gene matches. The CDR3 covers 16 residues. The CDR3 region has the DNA TGTGCCAGCAGCTTAAAGATCGGGACAGTAAGTGAAAAACTGTTTTTT. It encodes CASSLKIGTVSEKLFF. The full variable domain, with the rest looked up from reference TRBV11-3 and TRBJ1-4, is EAGVVQSPRYKIIEKKQPVAFWCNPISGHNTLYWYLQNLGQGPELLIRYENEEAVDDSQLPKDRFSAERLKGVDSTLKIQPAELGDSAVYLCASSLKIGTVSEKLFFGSGTQLSVL.

This clone appeared a few times. This rearrangement joins TRBV2 to TRBJ2-4; 7 bases map to TRBD2. This CDR3 is built from 16 residues. Germline-derived CDR1 and CDR2 are SNHLY and FYNNEI. Unmatched junction bases numbered 5, after V lost 3 bases and J lost 0 bases. Written as DNA, the CDR3 is TGTGCCAGCAGTGATATGGCTAGCGGAGCCAAAAACATTCAGTACTTC. It translates to CASSDMASGAKNIQYF.